The 22 T cell receptor beta chains presented below share a single source sample, sequenced in a study of blood T cell repertoires in COVID-19. The data were produced by immunoSEQ multiplex PCR, yet TCRdb's version contains in-frame clones alone and is incomplete. In the table there are roughly 250,000 clones, roughly 80% of which are singletons. Sequenced material: peripheral blood. Every receptor here comes from a man aged 45-65 years with active or convalescent COVID-19.

V and J are TRBV7-9 and TRBJ1-4; D ambiguous. Per the germline V gene, CDR1 is SEHNR and CDR2 is FQNEAQ (reference sequence). V was trimmed by 1 base and J by 3 bases, leaving 6 bases between them. The CDR3 totals 14 residues. CDR3 region: CASSLGGSNEKLFF. CDR3 coding DNA: TGTGCCAGCAGCTTAGGAGGGTCTAATGAAAAACTGTTTTTT.

V gene TRBV6-5 combines with J gene TRBJ2-1, with 14 positions matching TRBD2. Trimming cost V 6 bases and J 7 bases; bases outside gene matches: 5. The CDR3 loop spans 15 amino acids. CDR1 is MNHEY and CDR2 is SVGAGI in the germline V gene. The CDR3 spells CASSRTSGGPNEQFF. For the CDR3, the DNA is TGTGCCAGCAGCCGGACTAGCGGGGGGCCAAATGAGCAGTTCTTC.

This clone has only one observation. This chain connects TRBV4-1 to TRBJ1-5; no clear D. The germline V gene has CDR1 MGHRA and CDR2 YSYEKL. The CDR3 spans 13 residues. Between the trimmed V and J ends, which lost 0 bases and 6 bases, there was a span of 6 bases. CDR3 nucleotide sequence: TGCGCCAGCAGCCAAGATCTAGGTCAGCCCCAGCATTTT. This gives the protein CASSQDLGQPQHF.

The rearrangement links TRBV27 to TRBJ2-7; 7 bases are a match to TRBD1. This CDR3 has 13 residues. J lost 1 base, V lost 8 bases, and 5 bases had no gene match. Germline V CDR1 and CDR2: MNHEY, SMNVEV (reference sequence). CDR3 amino acids: CASVDRASYEQYF. The CDR3, as DNA: TGTGCCAGCGTTGACAGGGCATCCTACGAGCAGTACTTC.

This CDR3 is CASSPPTGENTEAFF. Here the CDR3 DNA reads TGTGCCAGCAGCCCCCCGACAGGGGAGAACACTGAAGCTTTCTTT. V gene TRBV7-8 combines with J gene TRBJ1-1; 8 bases agree with TRBD1. CDR1 is SGHVS and CDR2 is FQNEAQ in the germline V gene. V gave up 5 bases and J gave up 1 base; unmatched junction bases: 6. This CDR3 spans 15 amino acids.

The chain combines TRBV5-4 with TRBJ1-1, with no clear D. The CDR3 sequence is 14 residues long. Germline V lookup: CDR1 SGHNT, CDR2 YYREEE (reference sequence). V dropped 0 bases and J dropped 5 bases, with 11 bases sitting between them. DNA of the CDR3: TGTGCCAGCAGCTTGGAGGCGGAGGGTACTGAAGCTTTCTTT. This translates into CASSLEAEGTEAFF.

V is TRBV6-2 or TRBV6-3 and J is TRBJ1-1, with D perhaps TRBD1 (5 bases). With 6 bases removed from V and 0 bases from J, the gap between germline ends came to 14 bases. Germline assignment: CDR1 MNHEY and CDR2 SVGEGT. The CDR3 runs to 15 residues. The CDR3 nucleotides read TGTGCCAGCAGCCACGGCGGGGCCATGAACACTGAAGCTTTCTTT. This encodes CASSHGGAMNTEAFF.

The gene calls are TRBV19 and TRBJ2-1; 15 nucleotides agree with TRBD2. The V gene end was trimmed by 8 bases and the J gene end by 4 bases; junction bases not matched to a gene: 12. The CDR3 sequence is 18 residues long. Germline assignment: CDR1 LNHDA and CDR2 SQIVND (reference sequence). The CDR3 here is CASEKWGLAGGKYNEQFF. The CDR3 bases are TGTGCCAGTGAGAAGTGGGGACTAGCGGGGGGCAAGTACAATGAGCAGTTCTTC.

The V gene is TRBV6-2 or TRBV6-3, the J gene TRBJ1-2; D call uncertain. V lost 2 bases, J lost 4 bases, and 20 bases lay in between. This CDR3 comprises 17 residues. Germline V gene data show CDR1 as MNHEY and CDR2 as SVGEGT. The CDR3 bases are TGTGCCAGCAGTTACGCGCCGCAATCGGTGTCGCCCTATGGCTACACCTTC. It encodes CASSYAPQSVSPYGYTF.

V and J are TRBV4-2 and TRBJ1-2, with D possibly TRBD1 on 6 matching bases. Germline CDR1 and CDR2: LGHNA and YNFKEQ. V was pared by 1 base and J by 0 bases, with 21 bases between. This CDR3 is 19 amino acids long. The CDR3 nucleotides read TGTGCCAGCAGCCAAGGCCCGTTAAGGGGGAGAAAAGCTAACTATGGCTACACCTTC. Translating gives CASSQGPLRGRKANYGYTF.

The V gene is TRBV6-2 or TRBV6-3, the J gene TRBJ2-7; 8 positions match TRBD2. Germline loops: CDR1 MNHEY, CDR2 SVGEGT. The junction had 8 bases not matched to a gene; V was cut back by 6 bases and J by 1 base. This CDR3 has 15 amino acids. The CDR3 DNA is TGTGCCAGCAGCCCTCGGGGGGGGGCGTCCTACGAGCAGTACTTC. Its translation: CASSPRGGASYEQYF.

The chain is built from TRBV28 and TRBJ2-2; the D gene is possibly TRBD2 (6 bases). Germline CDR1 MDHEN, CDR2 SYDVKM. V lost 7 bases and J 3 bases, leaving 12 bases between the germline ends. This CDR3 comprises 14 residues. CDR3 bases: TGTGCCAGCACCCGGAGGGTATACACCGGGGAGCTGTTTTTT. This sequence encodes CASTRRVYTGELFF.

The V and J genes are TRBV18 and TRBJ1-1, with TRBD1 matching over 7 bases. The ends lost 2 bases at V and 3 bases at J; junction bases unmatched: 3. The CDR3 is made up of 14 amino acids. Per the germline V gene, CDR1 is KGHSH and CDR2 is LQKENI. The CDR3 DNA reads as TGTGCCAGCTCACCATCGGGACAGTACACTGAAGCTTTCTTT. Its protein is CASSPSGQYTEAFF.

This clone has just a few counts. V usage is TRBV4-2 and J usage is TRBJ2-1; 8 nucleotides match TRBD1. This CDR3 has 15 amino acids. CDR1 is LGHNA, CDR2 YNFKEQ, per germline. The V segment lost 0 bases and the J segment 8 bases; nucleotides outside the gene matches: 6. The CDR3 DNA sequence: TGTGCCAGCAGCCAAGATAGCAGGGGGCGCGATGAGCAGTTCTTC. This gives the protein CASSQDSRGRDEQFF.

The V and J genes are TRBV5-6 and TRBJ1-6, with TRBD1 matching over 9 bases. V lost 4 bases and J lost 6; bases outside the gene matches: 2. Germline assignment: CDR1 SGHDT and CDR2 YYEEEE. There are 14 residues in the CDR3. The chain's CDR3 is CASSPGQGNSPLHF. The CDR3 region has the DNA TGTGCCAGCAGCCCGGGACAGGGTAATTCACCCCTCCACTTT.

This clone was counted a single time. The V call is TRBV19, the J call TRBJ2-3; possibly TRBD2 for D (7 bases). In germline, CDR1 is LNHDA, CDR2 SQIVND (reference sequence). The CDR3 consists of 14 residues. Trimming removed 6 bases from V and 2 bases from J, with 12 bases in between. CDR3 amino acids: CASRLGGDTDTQYF. In DNA, the CDR3 is TGTGCCAGTAGGTTAGGGGGGGACACAGATACGCAGTATTTT.

This rearrangement joins TRBV7-9 to TRBJ2-4; the D gene is possibly TRBD2 (5 bases). Looked up from germline, CDR1 is SEHNR and CDR2 is FQNEAQ (reference sequence). V gave up 4 bases and J gave up 0 bases, with 16 bases separating them. This CDR3 contains 17 residues. In DNA, the CDR3 is TGTGCCAGCAGCTCTTACCAGGAGGATCTAGCCAAAAACATTCAGTACTTC. Protein product: CASSSYQEDLAKNIQYF.

This rearrangement joins TRBV6-2 or TRBV6-3 to TRBJ2-1, with unresolved D. Germline V gene data show CDR1 as MNHEY and CDR2 as SVGEGT. The ends were cut back, 4 bases at V and 0 bases at J, with 4 bases in the middle. The CDR3 has 13 amino acids. The CDR3 sequence: CASSSLSYNEQFF. The DNA for the CDR3 is TGTGCCAGCAGTTCTCTCTCCTACAATGAGCAGTTCTTC.

The gene calls are TRBV29-1 and TRBJ1-1; tentatively, D is TRBD1 (6 bases). This CDR3 comprises 10 residues. CDR1 and CDR2 from the germline V gene are SQVTM and ANQGSEA. V was pared by 7 bases and J by 7 bases, with 10 bases between. The CDR3 loop reads CSAQQGEAFF. The CDR3 DNA sequence: TGCAGCGCTCAACAGGGTGAAGCTTTCTTT.

CDR3 in DNA: TGTGCCAGCAGCACCGCAGTCTCTGGGGCCAACGTCCTGACTTTC. Its translation is CASSTAVSGANVLTF. V and J are TRBV9 and TRBJ2-6; no definite D call. V was trimmed by 4 bases and J by 0 bases, leaving 8 bases between them. Germline CDR1 SGDLS, CDR2 YYNGEE. The CDR3 spans 15 residues.

The genes are TRBV27 and TRBJ2-7, with 8 positions matching TRBD1. The V and J ends lost 5 bases and 5 bases, in that order; junction bases with no gene match: 11. Germline V CDR1 and CDR2: MNHEY, SMNVEV (reference sequence). This CDR3 region has 15 residues. In DNA form, the CDR3 reads TGTGCCAGCAGTCTCGGACAGGGAGTGGTTAACGAGCAGTACTTC. Its translation is CASSLGQGVVNEQYF.

The chain couples TRBV27 to TRBJ2-7; a weak D match, TRBD1 (6 bases). Trimming removed 4 bases at V and 3 bases at J, with 13 bases between. Germline CDR1 and CDR2: MNHEY and SMNVEV (reference sequence). This CDR3 is built from 14 residues. The CDR3 nucleotides are TGTGCCAGCAGTTCCCCGGGACACTACTACGAGCAGTACTTC. This encodes CASSSPGHYYEQYF.